Sequencing of this T cell receptor beta chain was carried out in a study of control samples from healthy donors and cancer patients. The data were produced by immunoSEQ multiplex PCR, yet TCRdb's version contains in-frame clones alone and is incomplete. The data hold tens of thousands of clones, with around four fifths observed a single time. In germline, CDR1 is LNHDA, CDR2 SQIVND (reference sequence). This CDR3 comprises 12 residues. Trimming left V 7 bases short and J 6 bases short, with 9 bases between. The sequenced sample was blood. J is TRBJ2-2 and V is TRBV19, with D uncertain. This TCR was sampled from a man aged 25 to 40 in good health. CDR3 residues: CASTKDAGELFF. In DNA, the CDR3 is TGTGCCAGTACTAAAGACGCCGGGGAGCTGTTTTTT.